This note documents a single T cell receptor (beta chain) sequence. Its specificity is unknown. Sampling times: baseline, cycle 4 day 1, cycle 7 day 1. The sample comes from a study of OX40 agonist ivuxolimab in advanced cancers. Study observations and caveats: Both blood CD4+ and CD8+ T cells showed clonal growth by week 6 at 0.1 to 3.0 mg/kg. The antigens recognized by the expanded peripheral T cells, that is their antigen specificity, were not determined. The average count of expanded clones was higher among CD8+ T cells than among CD4+.

Generated by immunoSEQ multiplex PCR, the TCRdb table keeps only in-frame clones and is missing some. This table has tens of thousands of clones, around 88% appearing once. Germline V gene lookup returns CDR1 LNHNV and CDR2 YYDKDF (reference sequence). The CDR3 length is 15 residues. The junction had 7 bases not matched to a gene; V was cut back by 8 bases and J by 2 bases. Sample: CD4+ or CD8+ T cells sorted from blood, taken in a trial of the OX40 agonist ivuxolimab. The chain combines TRBV15 with TRBJ2-3, with TRBD2 matching over 10 bases. The TCR was taken from an adult with an advanced solid tumor such as melanoma, head and neck, liver or kidney cancer. The CDR3 loop is CATRASGGYTDTQYF. CDR3 sequence (DNA): TGTGCCACCCGAGCTAGCGGGGGATACACAGATACGCAGTATTTT.